Shown below are 24 T cell receptor beta chains from a single sample sequenced in a study of T cell changes during pregnancy in multiple sclerosis. The method was immunoSEQ multiplex PCR; TCRdb's version includes in-frame clones alone and lacks a portion of them. The table shows 40,000 to 60,000 clones, with approximately 95% occurring only once. Here the sequenced sample was CD8+ T cells from peripheral blood mononuclear cells, taken in the first trimester of pregnancy. These receptors were obtained from a female donor with multiple sclerosis, enrolled in a pregnancy study.

This chain's CDR3 is CASSPFPLSTEAFF. The DNA of the CDR3 is TGTGCCAGCAGCCCTTTTCCTCTGAGCACTGAAGCTTTCTTT. This chain links TRBV7-9 with TRBJ1-1; unclear D gene. V was pared by 5 bases and J by 4 bases, with 14 bases between. Germline values: CDR1 SEHNR, CDR2 FQNEAQ (reference sequence). The CDR3 extends over 14 amino acids. Together with reference TRBV7-9 and TRBJ1-1, the CDR3 gives the full variable domain: DTGVSQNPRHKITKRGQNVTFRCDPISEHNRLYWYRQTLGQGPEFLTYFQNEAQLEKSRLLSDRFSAERPKGSFSTLEIQRTEQGDSAMYLCASSPFPLSTEAFFGQGTRLTVV.

The rearrangement uses TRBV5-5 and TRBJ2-5, with D perhaps TRBD1 (6 bases). This CDR3 is built from 15 residues. V was trimmed by 7 bases and J by 2 bases, leaving 18 bases between them. From germline, CDR1 is SGHKS and CDR2 YYEKEE (reference sequence). In DNA, the CDR3 is TGTGCCAGCGGCCGCAGGGGAGAAGGGCAAGAGACCCAGTACTTC. Its translation: CASGRRGEGQETQYF.

The chain uses TRBV6-5 and TRBJ2-3; D not resolved. The CDR3 loop spans 14 amino acids. CDR1 is MNHEY and CDR2 is SVGAGI in the germline V gene. The V gene lost 0 bases and the J gene lost 3 bases, with 7 bases spanning the gap. CDR3 DNA: TGTGCCAGCAGTTACTCCGGTCCAACAGATACGCAGTATTTT. The encoded protein is CASSYSGPTDTQYF.

J is TRBJ1-1 and V is TRBV28; D is perhaps TRBD1 (6 bases). V dropped 3 bases and J dropped 4 bases, with 18 bases sitting between them. Germline V CDR1 and CDR2: MDHEN, SYDVKM. CDR3 size: 16 residues. CDR3 protein: CASSFRRGWESTEAFF. As DNA, the CDR3 is TGTGCCAGCAGTTTTCGCAGGGGCTGGGAGAGCACTGAAGCTTTCTTT.

This clone showed up just a few times. This chain uses TRBV27 with TRBJ1-1; 10 bases map to TRBD1. V dropped 10 bases and J dropped 3; count of bases not matched to a gene: 5. The CDR3 has 13 residues. The V gene's germline CDR1 is MNHEY and CDR2 SMNVEV (reference sequence). The CDR3 loop is CATRQGAYTEAFF. The CDR3 DNA reads as TGTGCCACCCGACAGGGGGCCTACACTGAAGCTTTCTTT.

V usage is TRBV27 and J usage is TRBJ2-1; 12 bases match TRBD1. V was pared by 0 bases and J by 6 bases, with 0 bases of the junction left unmatched. The CDR3 is 15 residues long. Germline values: CDR1 MNHEY, CDR2 SMNVEV (reference sequence). The CDR3 DNA is TGTGCCAGCAGTTTATCGGGACAGGGGGCCAATGAGCAGTTCTTC. Protein sequence: CASSLSGQGANEQFF.

The table lists this clone with a count of one. This chain links TRBV7-9 with TRBJ2-7, with TRBD1 matching over 7 bases. This CDR3 comprises 14 residues. Trimming took 5 bases from V and 2 from J; bases not matched to a gene: 6. Germline CDR1 and CDR2: SEHNR and FQNEAQ (reference sequence). CDR3 bases: TGTGCCAGCAGCACACGACAGGGAGCCTACGAGCAGTACTTC. As protein: CASSTRQGAYEQYF.

The chain recombines TRBV28 with TRBJ2-7; tentatively, D is TRBD1 (6 bases). This CDR3 has 16 amino acids. The ends were cut back, 5 bases at V and 1 base at J, with 18 bases in the middle. The germline gives CDR1 MDHEN, CDR2 SYDVKM. The CDR3 sequence is CASSLPGQRLSYEQYF. The DNA for the CDR3 is TGTGCCAGCAGTCTTCCCGGACAGAGACTATCCTACGAGCAGTACTTC.

This chain joins TRBV7-8 and TRBJ2-5; 8 nucleotides match TRBD2. CDR3 length: 16 residues. Per the germline V gene, CDR1 is SGHVS and CDR2 is FQNEAQ. The junction had 8 bases not matched to a gene; V was cut back by 4 bases and J by 1 base. CDR3 in DNA: TGTGCCAGCAGCTCGCCCCTAGCGGGCCTCCAAGAGACCCAGTACTTC. This translates into CASSSPLAGLQETQYF.

This clone was observed a few times. The rearrangement uses TRBV19 and TRBJ1-1, with D perhaps TRBD1 (5 bases). With 9 bases removed from V and 4 bases from J, the gap between germline ends came to 12 bases. The CDR3 length is 12 residues. Germline CDR1 LNHDA, CDR2 SQIVND (reference sequence). The CDR3 sequence is CARFLRGTEAFF. The CDR3 DNA reads TGTGCCAGATTTCTTAGGGGCACTGAAGCTTTCTTT.

The chain carries TRBV5-6 and TRBJ2-3; a weak D match, TRBD1 (7 bases). This CDR3 contains 15 residues. The V gene lost 5 bases and the J gene lost 3 bases, with 16 bases spanning the gap. The germline V gene encodes CDR1 SGHDT and CDR2 YYEEEE. The DNA of the CDR3 is TGTGCCAGCAGACCTCGACAGGGAGGTACAGATACGCAGTATTTT. Translating it yields CASRPRQGGTDTQYF.

CDR3 region: CASSLGQGNTEAFF. CDR3 sequence (DNA): TGTGCCAGCAGTTTGGGACAGGGGAACACTGAAGCTTTCTTT. J is TRBJ1-1 and V is TRBV27; 9 nucleotides agree with TRBD1. This CDR3 contains 14 residues. J was trimmed by 1 base and V by 3 bases; bases with no gene match: 0. In germline, CDR1 is MNHEY, CDR2 SMNVEV (reference sequence).

As for this clone: One end of the junction fails to match germline, which may point to a read error. This chain connects TRBV13 to TRBJ1-5; 9 nucleotides agree with TRBD1. CDR3 length: 17 amino acids. Germline assignment: CDR1 PRHDT and CDR2 FYEKMQ (reference sequence). The CDR3 loop reads CVSSLQGQGHSNQPQHF. CDR3 in DNA: TGTGTCAGCAGCTTACAGGGACAGGGTCATAGCAATCAGCCCCAGCATTTT.

The genes are TRBV5-4 and TRBJ1-1; a possible D gene is TRBD1 (6 bases). V was cut by 3 bases and J by 7 bases, with 10 bases left in between. CDR1 is SGHNT and CDR2 is YYREEE in the germline V gene (reference sequence). This CDR3 region has 12 residues. Here the CDR3 reads CASSSGQLEAFF. The DNA for the CDR3 is TGTGCCAGCAGCTCAGGACAGCTTGAAGCTTTCTTT.

The V call is TRBV4-1, the J call TRBJ1-1; D uncertain. The V and J ends lost 0 bases and 5 bases respectively, with 10 bases between them. Germline values: CDR1 MGHRA, CDR2 YSYEKL. There are 14 residues in the CDR3. The chain's CDR3 is CASSQDLRGTEAFF. CDR3 DNA: TGCGCCAGCAGCCAAGATCTTCGGGGAACTGAAGCTTTCTTT.

The V and J genes are TRBV7-9 and TRBJ1-1; a weak D match, TRBD1 (5 bases). The CDR3 contains 14 residues. CDR1 is SEHNR and CDR2 is FQNEAQ in the germline V gene (reference sequence). With 4 bases removed from V and 7 bases from J, the gap between germline ends came to 16 bases. The DNA for the CDR3 is TGTGCCAGCAGCTCCGCGGGACGGCTAAGTGAAGCTTTCTTT. It specifies CASSSAGRLSEAFF.

This rearrangement joins TRBV19 to TRBJ2-2, with D possibly matching TRBD2 (5 bases). The CDR3 extends over 13 amino acids. The V end was cut by 4 bases, the J end by 5 bases, with 8 bases between. CDR1 and CDR2 from the germline V gene are LNHDA and SQIVND (reference sequence). This CDR3 reads CASSRGGTGELFF. The CDR3 region has the DNA TGTGCCAGTAGTAGAGGAGGTACCGGGGAGCTGTTTTTT.

V gene TRBV11-2 combines with J gene TRBJ2-4, with TRBD2 as a possible D gene (7 bases). The germline V gene encodes CDR1 SGHAT and CDR2 FQNNGV. V lost 1 base and J lost 7, with 20 bases in between. The CDR3 totals 17 residues. The CDR3 DNA follows: TGTGCCAGCAGCTTAGGAGGGGGGAGGGCCGTCGTGAACATTCAGTACTTC. This gives the protein CASSLGGGRAVVNIQYF.

The genes are TRBV5-4 and TRBJ2-3; 13 bases match TRBD2. The CDR3 is 17 amino acids. Germline-derived CDR1 and CDR2 are SGHNT and YYREEE (reference sequence). J gave up 4 bases and V 4 bases, and 9 bases lay outside the gene matches. The CDR3 DNA sequence: TGTGCCAGCAGCGACGGACTAGCGGGAGTTGGGTCAGATACGCAGTATTTT. Its protein product is CASSDGLAGVGSDTQYF.

The chain recombines TRBV2 with TRBJ2-4; weak D call: TRBD1 (6 bases). The CDR3 extends over 16 amino acids. Trimming left V 3 bases short and J 8 bases short, with 20 bases between. CDR1 and CDR2 (germline): SNHLY, FYNNEI. CDR3 nucleotides: TGTGCCAGCAGTGAGGGGGCAGGGCAGGCATTTGACATTCAGTACTTC. This encodes CASSEGAGQAFDIQYF.

The J gene is TRBJ2-1, the V gene TRBV15; 8 positions match TRBD2. Germline CDR1 is LNHNV and CDR2 is YYDKDF (reference sequence). CDR3 length: 15 amino acids. Losses at the gene ends were 6 bases for V and 9 bases for J; bases not matched to a gene: 13. CDR3 amino acids: CATSPPAGDGAEQFF. The CDR3 nucleotides read TGTGCCACCAGTCCCCCAGCGGGAGATGGGGCTGAGCAGTTCTTC. Combining the CDR3 with reference TRBV15 and TRBJ2-1 gives the whole variable domain DAMVIQNPRYQVTQFGKPVTLSCSQTLNHNVMYWYQQKSSQAPKLLFHYYDKDFNNEADTPDNFQSRRPNTSFCFLDIRSPGLGDTAMYLCATSPPAGDGAEQFFGPGTRLTVL.

Comments on this clone: In the same sample, other DNA sequences code for this CDR3. The chain carries TRBV28 and TRBJ1-3; weak D call: TRBD1 (6 bases). Germline values: CDR1 MDHEN, CDR2 SYDVKM. The CDR3 contains 14 residues. V was shortened by 5 bases and J by 0 bases, with 8 bases between the two germline ends. CDR3 sequence (DNA): TGTGCCAGCAGTCTAGGGGGCTCTGGAAACACCATATATTTT. The encoded protein is CASSLGGSGNTIYF.

The gene calls are TRBV27 and TRBJ2-1; no firm D call. V was cut by 2 bases and J by 0 bases, with 11 bases left in between. The CDR3 contains 16 residues. Germline V lookup: CDR1 MNHEY, CDR2 SMNVEV (reference sequence). The CDR3 nucleotides read TGTGCCAGCAGTTTAGAACAGCTTAGCTCCTACAATGAGCAGTTCTTC. As protein: CASSLEQLSSYNEQFF.

The chain combines TRBV30 with TRBJ2-7; D may be TRBD1 (5 bases). CDR3 size: 13 residues. Trimming cost V 4 bases and J 2 bases, with 12 bases left between them. The V gene's germline CDR1 is GTSNPN and CDR2 SVGIG (reference sequence). The CDR3 nucleotides read TGTGCCTGGAACTCGGCAGGGCCCTACGAGCAGTACTTC. Residues: CAWNSAGPYEQYF.